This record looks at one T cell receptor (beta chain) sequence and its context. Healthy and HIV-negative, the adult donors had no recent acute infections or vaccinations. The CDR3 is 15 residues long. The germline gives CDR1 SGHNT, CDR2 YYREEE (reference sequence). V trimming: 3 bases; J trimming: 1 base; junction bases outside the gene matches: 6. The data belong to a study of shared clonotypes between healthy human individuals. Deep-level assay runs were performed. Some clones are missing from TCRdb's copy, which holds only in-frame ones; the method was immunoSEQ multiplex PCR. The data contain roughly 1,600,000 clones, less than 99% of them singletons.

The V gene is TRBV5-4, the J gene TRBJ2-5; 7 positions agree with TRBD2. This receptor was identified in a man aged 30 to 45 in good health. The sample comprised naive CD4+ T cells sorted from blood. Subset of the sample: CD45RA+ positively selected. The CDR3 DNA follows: TGTGCCAGCAGCTCATTGACTAGCACCCAAGAGACCCAGTACTTC. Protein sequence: CASSSLTSTQETQYF. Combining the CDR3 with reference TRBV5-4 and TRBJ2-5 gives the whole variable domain ETGVTQSPTHLIKTRGQQVTLRCSSQSGHNTVSWYQQALGQGPQFIFQYYREEENGRGNFPPRFSGLQFPNYSSELNVNALELDDSALYLCASSSLTSTQETQYFGPGTRLLVL.